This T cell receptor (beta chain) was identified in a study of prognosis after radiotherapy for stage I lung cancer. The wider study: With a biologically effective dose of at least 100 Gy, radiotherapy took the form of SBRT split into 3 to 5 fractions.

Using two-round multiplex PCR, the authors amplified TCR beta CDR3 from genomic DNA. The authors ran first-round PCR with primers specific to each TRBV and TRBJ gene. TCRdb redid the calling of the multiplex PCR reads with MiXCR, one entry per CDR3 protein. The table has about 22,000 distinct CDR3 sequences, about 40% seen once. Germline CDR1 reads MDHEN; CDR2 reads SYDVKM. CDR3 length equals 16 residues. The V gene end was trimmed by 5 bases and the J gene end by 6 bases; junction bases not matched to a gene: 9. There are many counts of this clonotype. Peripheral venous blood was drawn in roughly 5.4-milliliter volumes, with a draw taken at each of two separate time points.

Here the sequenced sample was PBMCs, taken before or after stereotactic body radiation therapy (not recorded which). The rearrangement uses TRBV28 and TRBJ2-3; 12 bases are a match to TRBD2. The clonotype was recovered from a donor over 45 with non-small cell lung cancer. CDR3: CASSAPGLAGRDTQYF. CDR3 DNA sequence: TGTGCCAGCAGTGCCCCCGGACTAGCGGGGAGGGATACGCAGTATTTT.